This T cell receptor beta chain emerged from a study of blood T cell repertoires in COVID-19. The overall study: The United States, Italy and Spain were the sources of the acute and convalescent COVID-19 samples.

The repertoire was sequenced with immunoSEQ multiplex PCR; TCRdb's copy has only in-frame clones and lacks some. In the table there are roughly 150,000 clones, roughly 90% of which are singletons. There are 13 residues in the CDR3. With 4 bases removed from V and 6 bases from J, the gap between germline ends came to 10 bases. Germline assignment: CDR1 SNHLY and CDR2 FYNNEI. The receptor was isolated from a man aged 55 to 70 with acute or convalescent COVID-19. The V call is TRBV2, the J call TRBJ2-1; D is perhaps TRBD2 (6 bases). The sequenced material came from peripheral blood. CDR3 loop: CASSVARGNEQFF. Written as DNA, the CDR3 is TGTGCCAGCAGTGTAGCGCGGGGCAATGAGCAGTTCTTC.